What follows are 30 T cell receptor beta chains derived from one specimen sequenced in a study of blood T cell repertoires in COVID-19 (dated by TCRdb to 2020 to 2022). Libraries were prepared through the immunoSEQ multiplex PCR assay. TCRdb retrieved this table from immuneACCESS and kept in-frame rearrangements only. Not all clones are present; in checked studies, unresolved V genes account for under half, and no reason is known for the remainder. The sample includes hundreds of thousands of clones, with roughly four fifths observed a single time. The top ten clonotypes cover around 7.5% of the sample. Specimen: peripheral blood. These TCRs come from an elderly woman with COVID-19, enrolled during active disease.

In regard to this clone: Germline and junction disagree at one end, which may indicate a read error. The chain joins TRBV4-3 to TRBJ2-1, with D hard to call. Germline CDR1 reads LGHNA; CDR2 reads YSLEER. The CDR3 sequence is 13 residues long. This CDR3 reads CASSKDQSREQFF. In DNA form, the CDR3 reads TGCGCCAGCAGCAAAGATCAGTCGAGGGAGCAGTTCTTC.

This chain links TRBV5-1 with TRBJ1-4; D may be TRBD1 (5 bases). Germline V lookup: CDR1 SGHRS, CDR2 YFSETQ. CDR3 length: 13 amino acids. Between the trimmed V and J ends, which lost 3 bases and 8 bases, there was a span of 11 bases. The CDR3 region is CASSWQGGEKLFF. DNA of the CDR3: TGCGCCAGCAGCTGGCAGGGAGGCGAAAAACTGTTTTTT.

The V gene is TRBV30, the J gene TRBJ1-4; D possibly corresponds to TRBD1 (6 bases). The CDR3 has 16 amino acids. CDR1 and CDR2 from the germline V gene are GTSNPN and SVGIG (reference sequence). The V end was cut by 5 bases, the J end by 4 bases, with 20 bases between. This CDR3 is CAWGSGRGANNEKLFF. As DNA, the CDR3 is TGTGCCTGGGGATCGGGCAGGGGCGCAAATAATGAAAAACTGTTTTTT.

This clone was detected only once. V gene TRBV6-5 combines with J gene TRBJ1-6, with D tentatively TRBD1 (6 bases). The V end lost 5 bases, the J end lost 2 bases, and 10 bases lay between the germline ends. There are 15 residues in the CDR3. Germline V CDR1 and CDR2: MNHEY, SVGAGI. The CDR3 sequence: CASSQTGTYNSPLHF. The CDR3 DNA follows: TGTGCCAGCAGTCAAACAGGGACCTATAATTCACCCCTCCACTTT.

This sequence joins TRBV27 and TRBJ2-3, with 8 bases matching TRBD2. The germline V gene has CDR1 MNHEY and CDR2 SMNVEV (reference sequence). V lost 6 bases, J lost 3 bases, and 11 bases stayed unmatched. This CDR3 has 16 amino acids. The CDR3 reads CASSLNSGRATDTQYF. CDR3 DNA: TGTGCCAGCAGCCTTAACAGCGGGAGAGCAACAGATACGCAGTATTTT.

The J gene is TRBJ1-2, the V gene TRBV4-1; perhaps TRBD1 as D (5 bases). CDR1 MGHRA and CDR2 YSYEKL come from the germline V gene. The CDR3 is 15 residues long. Trimming cost V 1 base and J 6 bases, with 15 bases left between them. This CDR3 reads CASSQGRGGVDGYTF. CDR3 nucleotide sequence: TGCGCCAGCAGCCAAGGTCGGGGAGGGGTGGATGGCTACACCTTC.

The chain combines TRBV5-1 with TRBJ2-3; possible D gene TRBD1, 5 bases. Germline V gene data show CDR1 as SGHRS and CDR2 as YFSETQ. The germline V and J ends were trimmed by 1 base and 3 bases, with 9 bases remaining between them. The CDR3 runs 14 residues. DNA for the CDR3: TGCGCCAGCAGCTTGAACAGGTGGACAGATACGCAGTATTTT. Protein sequence: CASSLNRWTDTQYF.

The CDR3 loop reads CASRIGGYGYTF. For the CDR3, the DNA is TGTGCCAGCAGGATAGGGGGCTATGGCTACACCTTC. The chain is built from TRBV2 and TRBJ1-2, with D maybe TRBD1 (6 bases). The V end was cut by 6 bases, the J end by 4 bases, with 9 bases between. There are 12 residues in the CDR3. The germline gives CDR1 SNHLY, CDR2 FYNNEI.

The genes are TRBV21-1 and TRBJ1-5; the DNA was not compared with TRBD1, the D call given in the table. TRBV21-1 is classified as a pseudogene. The CDR3 contains 16 residues. Written as DNA, the CDR3 is TGTGCCAGCAGCAAAAATCGGTGCAGGGTTGATCAGCCCCAGCATTTT. This gives the protein CASSKNRCRVDQPQHF.

The chain recombines TRBV4-2 with TRBJ1-2; 8 nucleotides agree with TRBD1. This CDR3 region has 15 residues. J gave up 1 base and V 4 bases, and 5 bases lay outside the gene matches. Germline loops: CDR1 LGHNA, CDR2 YNFKEQ. Written as DNA, the CDR3 is TGTGCCAGCAGCCCTAGGACAGGGTATAACTATGGCTACACCTTC. Translating gives CASSPRTGYNYGYTF.

This clone came up a few times. The V call is TRBV9, the J call TRBJ1-2; D is perhaps TRBD1 (6 bases). The CDR3 extends over 15 amino acids. From germline, CDR1 is SGDLS and CDR2 YYNGEE. The V and J ends lost 4 bases and 0 bases respectively, with 13 bases between them. CDR3 region: CASSPWTAPNYGYTF. The CDR3 coding sequence is TGTGCCAGCAGCCCATGGACAGCTCCTAACTATGGCTACACCTTC.

This clone was counted between two and nine times. The V call is TRBV20-1, the J call TRBJ1-2; D is possibly TRBD1 (6 bases). The germline V and J ends were trimmed by 6 bases and 6 bases, with 11 bases remaining between them. The CDR3 totals 11 residues. Germline lookup yields CDR1 DFQATT and CDR2 SNEGSKA (reference sequence). For the CDR3, the DNA is TGCAGTGCCCGGACAGACGATGGCTACACCTTC. Its translation: CSARTDDGYTF.

The chain carries TRBV28 and TRBJ1-4; 8 bases are shared with TRBD1. Germline assignment: CDR1 MDHEN and CDR2 SYDVKM. Unmatched junction bases numbered 6, after V lost 5 bases and J lost 4 bases. This CDR3 is 15 amino acids long. CDR3 bases: TGTGCCAGCAGTCCGCGGACAGGGATTAATGAAAAACTGTTTTTT. As protein: CASSPRTGINEKLFF.

This clone was counted a single time. This rearrangement joins TRBV7-3 to TRBJ1-6, with no clear D. There are 15 residues in the CDR3. The germline V gene has CDR1 SGHTA and CDR2 FQGTGA. Trimming shortened V by 2 bases and J by 5 bases, and 10 bases separated the two germline ends. The CDR3 DNA reads TGTGCCAGCAGCTTACAAGGGAGCGATAATTCACCCCTCCACTTT. As protein: CASSLQGSDNSPLHF.

The chain is built from TRBV7-9 and TRBJ1-1, with 7 bases identical to TRBD1. Germline V gives CDR1 SEHNR, CDR2 FQNEAQ (reference sequence). CDR3 length: 15 amino acids. The V gene end was trimmed by 3 bases and the J gene end by 4 bases; junction bases not matched to a gene: 8. This CDR3 is CASSLKGARSTEAFF. CDR3 coding DNA: TGTGCCAGCAGCTTGAAGGGGGCGAGAAGCACTGAAGCTTTCTTT.

The V gene is TRBV2, the J gene TRBJ2-3; 9 nucleotides match TRBD2. Unmatched junction bases numbered 5, after V lost 6 bases and J lost 1 base. The CDR3 totals 15 residues. From germline, CDR1 is SNHLY and CDR2 FYNNEI. The CDR3 region is CASSPWTSGTDTQYF. The DNA of the CDR3 is TGTGCCAGCAGCCCTTGGACTAGCGGCACAGATACGCAGTATTTT. Together with reference TRBV2 and TRBJ2-3, the CDR3 gives the full variable domain: EPEVTQTPSHQVTQMGQEVILRCVPISNHLYFYWYRQILGQKVEFLVSFYNNEISEKSEIFDDQFSVERPDGSNFTLKIRSTKLEDSAMYFCASSPWTSGTDTQYFGPGTRLTVL.

The chain has TRBV28 and TRBJ2-7, with 8 bases aligning to TRBD1. Germline V gives CDR1 MDHEN, CDR2 SYDVKM. This CDR3 comprises 14 residues. V trimming: 4 bases; J trimming: 4 bases; junction bases outside the gene matches: 6. CDR3 loop: CASSSGGKPYEQYF. CDR3 in DNA: TGTGCCAGCAGTTCAGGGGGCAAGCCGTACGAGCAGTACTTC. The full variable domain, completed using reference TRBV28 and TRBJ2-7, is DVKVTQSSRYLVKRTGEKVFLECVQDMDHENMFWYRQDPGLGLRLIYFSYDVKMKEKGDIPEGYSVSREKKERFSLILESASTNQTSMYLCASSSGGKPYEQYFGPGTRLTVT.

This clone was seen a handful of times. One junction end does not reproduce the germline sequence, and a read error may be involved. For the CDR3, the DNA is TGTGCCAGCAGCCAAGGCAAAGAGGCCCAGTACTTC. Protein sequence: CASSQGKEAQYF. The genes are TRBV14 and TRBJ2-5; D ambiguous. The CDR3 runs 12 residues. Germline values: CDR1 SGHDN, CDR2 FVKESK.

The V call is TRBV19, the J call TRBJ2-7; the match to TRBD2 covers 7 bases. Germline V CDR1 and CDR2: LNHDA, SQIVND (reference sequence). CDR3 size: 16 residues. The ends lost 3 bases at V and 3 bases at J; junction bases unmatched: 11. CDR3 in amino acids: CASSISPGGKGYEQYF. The CDR3 DNA is TGTGCCAGTAGTATCAGTCCGGGAGGTAAGGGCTACGAGCAGTACTTC.

The J gene is TRBJ2-2, the V gene TRBV7-2; possible D gene TRBD1, 5 bases. V lost 4 bases, J lost 0 bases, and 15 bases lay in between. This CDR3 contains 17 residues. Germline V CDR1 and CDR2: SGHTA, FQGNSA. CDR3 amino acids: CASSWAARAANTGELFF. The CDR3 DNA follows: TGTGCCAGCAGCTGGGCCGCCAGGGCGGCGAACACCGGGGAGCTGTTTTTT.

This clone turned up a few times. V and J are TRBV6-5 and TRBJ1-6; 7 bases are shared with TRBD1. The V and J ends lost 0 bases and 9 bases, in that order; junction bases with no gene match: 5. Germline V gives CDR1 MNHEY, CDR2 SVGAGI. This CDR3 comprises 15 residues. CDR3 region: CASSYSDRAFSPLHF. CDR3 nucleotides: TGTGCCAGCAGTTACTCCGACAGGGCTTTTTCACCCCTCCACTTT.

The V and J genes are TRBV5-6 and TRBJ2-7; 9 bases fit TRBD1. V dropped 3 bases and J dropped 7; count of bases not matched to a gene: 11. The CDR3 sequence is 15 residues long. Germline loops: CDR1 SGHDT, CDR2 YYEEEE. The CDR3 DNA sequence: TGTGCCAGCAGCTCGCCACCGGGACAGGGTCGGGAGCAGTACTTC. Translated: CASSSPPGQGREQYF.

This chain uses TRBV10-3 with TRBJ1-2; the match to TRBD1 covers 8 bases. The V gene's germline CDR1 is ENHRY and CDR2 SYGVKD. This CDR3 has 14 residues. After removal of 4 bases from V and 4 bases from J, the junction contained 5 bases not matched to a gene. The CDR3 region is CAISGQGAGYGYTF. In DNA form, the CDR3 reads TGTGCCATCAGTGGTCAGGGGGCTGGCTATGGCTACACCTTC.

This clone showed up just a few times. This chain links TRBV7-2 with TRBJ1-1; D gene unclear. Germline CDR1 SGHTA, CDR2 FQGNSA. The CDR3 consists of 15 residues. V dropped 3 bases and J dropped 1 base, with 12 bases sitting between them. CDR3 sequence (DNA): TGTGCCAGCAGCTTTCACTCTCACCGGAACACTGAAGCTTTCTTT. This codes for CASSFHSHRNTEAFF. Looking up the rest from reference TRBV7-2 and TRBJ1-1 gives the full variable domain: GAGVSQSPSNKVTEKGKDVELRCDPISGHTALYWYRQSLGQGLEFLIYFQGNSAPDKSGLPSDRFSAERTGGSVSTLTIQRTQQEDSAVYLCASSFHSHRNTEAFFGQGTRLTVV.

The chain employs TRBV6-5 and TRBJ1-1; D is uncertain. V lost 10 bases and J 4 bases, leaving 13 bases between the germline ends. Germline lookup yields CDR1 MNHEY and CDR2 SVGAGI. The CDR3 has 12 residues. In DNA, the CDR3 is TGTGCCACCGCAACTAGAAGCACTGAAGCTTTCTTT. It specifies CATATRSTEAFF.

The CDR3 DNA reads TGCGCCAGCAGCCCAGGGGGCTCGGACTATGGCTACACCTTC. Amino acid sequence: CASSPGGSDYGYTF. The chain links TRBV5-1 to TRBJ1-2, with TRBD1 matching over 8 bases. The CDR3 is 14 residues long. With 4 bases clipped from V and 3 bases from J, the junction kept 5 bases outside the gene matches. Germline V CDR1 and CDR2: SGHRS, YFSETQ.

The chain recombines TRBV7-3 with TRBJ2-2; the D is unclear. CDR1 SGHTA and CDR2 FQGTGA come from the germline V gene. The CDR3 loop spans 14 amino acids. Trimming left V 5 bases short and J 3 bases short, with 10 bases between. The CDR3 is CASSQNRDTGELFF. Here the CDR3 DNA reads TGTGCCAGCAGCCAAAACAGAGACACCGGGGAGCTGTTTTTT.

The V gene is TRBV11-3, the J gene TRBJ2-3, with D maybe TRBD1 (7 bases). V gave up 5 bases and J gave up 2 bases, with 14 bases separating them. Germline V lookup: CDR1 SGHNT, CDR2 YENEEA. The CDR3 runs to 15 residues. The CDR3 nucleotides read TGTGCCAGCAGCCCTGGAGGGGGCGTCACAGATACGCAGTATTTT. Its protein product is CASSPGGGVTDTQYF.

The rearrangement uses TRBV2 and TRBJ1-4; 10 bases align to TRBD1. CDR1 and CDR2 (germline): SNHLY, FYNNEI. CDR3 length: 15 residues. Trimming cost V 7 bases and J 5 bases; bases outside gene matches: 7. The CDR3 loop reads CASNRDRGKNEKLFF. CDR3 nucleotides: TGTGCCAGCAACCGGGACAGGGGAAAGAATGAAAAACTGTTTTTT.

This sequence joins TRBV5-1 and TRBJ1-1; the D gene is possibly TRBD1 (5 bases). This CDR3 is 13 amino acids long. Germline CDR1 is SGHRS and CDR2 is YFSETQ. The germline V and J ends were trimmed by 4 bases and 4 bases, with 11 bases remaining between them. This CDR3 reads CASSRGTATEAFF. Here the CDR3 DNA reads TGCGCCAGCAGCCGCGGGACGGCCACTGAAGCTTTCTTT.